This TCR beta chain derives from a study of patients and donors after allogeneic stem cell transplantation. One entry per CDR3 protein results from TCRdb running MiXCR on the RT-PCR reads. This table holds about a million distinct CDR3 sequences, over 15% found once. The CDR3 runs 17 residues. The germline V gene encodes CDR1 SGHRS and CDR2 YFSETQ. V lost 4 bases to trimming and J lost 4 bases; unmatched junction nucleotides: 15. This receptor was identified in a human donor who was either an allogeneic HSCT recipient or a stem cell or donor lymphocyte infusion donor (not recorded which). It is not recorded whose cells these are; they may come from a transplant donor. V and J are TRBV5-1 and TRBJ2-3; 7 positions match TRBD2. The sequenced sample was blood, either unsorted or a sorted T cell fraction (not recorded which). CDR3 nucleotide sequence: TGCGCCAGCAGCCTACCGTTATCCGGGGGGATGGCAGATACGCAGTATTTT. Residues: CASSLPLSGGMADTQYF.